This TCR beta chain was recovered during a study of blood T cell repertoires in COVID-19. As processed by the authors: It was from reference gene primer amplification that nucleated cell counts were estimated. Profiled with immunoSEQ multiplex PCR; TCRdb holds only in-frame clones, not every one. D and trimming come from the DNA, and the V and J calls and clone size come from that table. The top ten hold 13% of the sample, which has about 280,000 clones, roughly 87% seen once. Germline V gene sequence: CDR1 SGHNT, CDR2 YENEEA. With 5 bases removed from V and 3 bases from J, the gap between germline ends came to 19 bases. The CDR3 runs 16 residues.

The J gene is TRBJ2-5, the V gene TRBV11-3; D may be TRBD2 (5 bases). Sequencing used peripheral blood. The clonotype was recovered from a human donor in a cohort sampled during active COVID-19. The CDR3 loop is CASSPPIEDSKETQYF. The CDR3 region has the DNA TGTGCCAGCAGCCCTCCGATCGAGGACTCAAAAGAGACCCAGTACTTC.